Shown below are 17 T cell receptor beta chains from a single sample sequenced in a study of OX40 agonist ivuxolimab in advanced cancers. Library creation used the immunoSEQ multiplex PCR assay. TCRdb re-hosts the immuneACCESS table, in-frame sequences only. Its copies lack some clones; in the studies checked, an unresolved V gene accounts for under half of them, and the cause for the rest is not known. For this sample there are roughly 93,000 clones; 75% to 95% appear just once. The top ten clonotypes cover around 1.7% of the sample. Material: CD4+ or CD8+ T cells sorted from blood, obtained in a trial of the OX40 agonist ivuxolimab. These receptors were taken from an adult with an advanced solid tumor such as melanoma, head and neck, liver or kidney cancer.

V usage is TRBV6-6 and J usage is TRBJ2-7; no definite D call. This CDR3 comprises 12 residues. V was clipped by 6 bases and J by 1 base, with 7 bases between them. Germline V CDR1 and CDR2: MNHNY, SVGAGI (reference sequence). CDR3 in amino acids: CASRITSYEQYF. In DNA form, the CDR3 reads TGTGCCAGCAGGATTACGTCCTACGAGCAGTACTTC.

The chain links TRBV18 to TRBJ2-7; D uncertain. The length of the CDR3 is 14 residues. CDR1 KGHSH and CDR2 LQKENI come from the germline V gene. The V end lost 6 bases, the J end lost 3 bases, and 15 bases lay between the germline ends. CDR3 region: CASSQGLDLYEQYF. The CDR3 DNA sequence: TGTGCCAGCTCGCAAGGGCTCGATCTCTACGAGCAGTACTTC. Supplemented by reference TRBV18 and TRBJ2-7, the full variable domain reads NAGVMQNPRHLVRRRGQEARLRCSPMKGHSHVYWYRQLPEEGLKFMVYLQKENIIDESGMPKERFSAEFPKEGPSILRIQQVVRGDSAAYFCASSQGLDLYEQYFGPGTRLTVT.

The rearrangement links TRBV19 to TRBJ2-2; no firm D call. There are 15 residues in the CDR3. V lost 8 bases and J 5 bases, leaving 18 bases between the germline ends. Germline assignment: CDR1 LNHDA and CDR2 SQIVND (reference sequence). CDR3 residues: CASSKAGSRTGELFF. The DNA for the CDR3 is TGTGCCAGTTCCAAGGCCGGCTCCAGGACCGGGGAGCTGTTTTTT.

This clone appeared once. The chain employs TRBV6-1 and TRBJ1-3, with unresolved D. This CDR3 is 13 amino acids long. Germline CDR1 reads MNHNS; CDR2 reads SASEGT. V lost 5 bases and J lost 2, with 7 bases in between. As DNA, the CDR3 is TGTGCCAGCAGTTCCGGCCCTGGAAACACCATATATTTT. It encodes CASSSGPGNTIYF.

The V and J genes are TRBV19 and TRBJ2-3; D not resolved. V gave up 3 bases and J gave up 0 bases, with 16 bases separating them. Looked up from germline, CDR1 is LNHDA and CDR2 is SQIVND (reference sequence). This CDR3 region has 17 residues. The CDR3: CASSILAGPISTDTQYF. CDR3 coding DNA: TGTGCCAGTAGTATTTTGGCAGGCCCCATTAGCACAGATACGCAGTATTTT.

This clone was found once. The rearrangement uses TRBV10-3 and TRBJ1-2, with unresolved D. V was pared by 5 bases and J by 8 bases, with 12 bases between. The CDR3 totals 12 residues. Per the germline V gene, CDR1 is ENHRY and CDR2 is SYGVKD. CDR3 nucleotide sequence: TGTGCCATCAGTCCAGATAGGGAAGGCTACACCTTC. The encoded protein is CAISPDREGYTF.

The CDR3 here is CASSPPSYYGYTF. The DNA of the CDR3 is TGTGCCAGCTCACCACCGTCGTACTATGGCTACACCTTC. V and J are TRBV18 and TRBJ1-2; D uncertain. This CDR3 is 13 amino acids long. V lost 0 bases and J lost 3, with 5 bases in between. The germline V gene encodes CDR1 KGHSH and CDR2 LQKENI.

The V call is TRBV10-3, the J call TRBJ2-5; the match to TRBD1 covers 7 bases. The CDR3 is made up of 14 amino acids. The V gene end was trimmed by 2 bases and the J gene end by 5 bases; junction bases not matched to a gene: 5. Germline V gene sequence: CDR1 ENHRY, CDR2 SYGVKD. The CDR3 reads CAISEGTGAETQYF. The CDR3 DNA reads TGTGCCATCAGTGAGGGTACAGGGGCCGAGACCCAGTACTTC.

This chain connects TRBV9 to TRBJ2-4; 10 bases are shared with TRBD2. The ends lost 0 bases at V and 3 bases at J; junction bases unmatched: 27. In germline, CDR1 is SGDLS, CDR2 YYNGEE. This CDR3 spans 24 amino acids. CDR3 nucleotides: TGTGCCAGCAGCGTAGTCTCCGGGGCGGACGGTTTTTCTTGGCTAGCGGGAGACAAAAACATTCAGTACTTC. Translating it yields CASSVVSGADGFSWLAGDKNIQYF.

The CDR3 loop reads CASSSDRGFGNEQFF. The CDR3 DNA follows: TGTGCCAGCAGCTCGGACAGGGGGTTCGGCAATGAGCAGTTCTTC. The chain employs TRBV7-8 and TRBJ2-1; 10 bases map to TRBD1. The germline CDR1 and CDR2 sequences are SGHVS and FQNEAQ. J gave up 6 bases and V 4 bases, and 6 bases lay outside the gene matches. This CDR3 is built from 15 residues.

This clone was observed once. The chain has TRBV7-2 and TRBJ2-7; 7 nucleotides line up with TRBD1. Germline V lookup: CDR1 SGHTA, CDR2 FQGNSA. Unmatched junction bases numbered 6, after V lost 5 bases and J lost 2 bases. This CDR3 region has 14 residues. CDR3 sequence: CASSTKTGPYEQYF. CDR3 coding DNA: TGTGCCAGCAGCACGAAGACAGGGCCCTACGAGCAGTACTTC.

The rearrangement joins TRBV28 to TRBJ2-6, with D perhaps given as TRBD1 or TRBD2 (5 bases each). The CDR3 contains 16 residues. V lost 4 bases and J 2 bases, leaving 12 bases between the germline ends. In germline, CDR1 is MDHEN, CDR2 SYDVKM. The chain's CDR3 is CASSSSGDPGANVLTF. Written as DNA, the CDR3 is TGTGCCAGCAGTTCGTCCGGGGACCCTGGGGCCAACGTCCTGACTTTC.

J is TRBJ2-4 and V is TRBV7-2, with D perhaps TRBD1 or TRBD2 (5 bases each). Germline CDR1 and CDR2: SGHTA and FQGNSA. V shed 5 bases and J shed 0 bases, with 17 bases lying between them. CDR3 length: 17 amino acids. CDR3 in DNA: TGTGCCAGCAGCCGGGACCCCGTGTCACTAGCCAAAAACATTCAGTACTTC. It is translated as CASSRDPVSLAKNIQYF. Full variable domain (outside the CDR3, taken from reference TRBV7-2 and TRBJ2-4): GAGVSQSPSNKVTEKGKDVELRCDPISGHTALYWYRQSLGQGLEFLIYFQGNSAPDKSGLPSDRFSAERTGGSVSTLTIQRTQQEDSAVYLCASSRDPVSLAKNIQYFGAGTRLSVL.

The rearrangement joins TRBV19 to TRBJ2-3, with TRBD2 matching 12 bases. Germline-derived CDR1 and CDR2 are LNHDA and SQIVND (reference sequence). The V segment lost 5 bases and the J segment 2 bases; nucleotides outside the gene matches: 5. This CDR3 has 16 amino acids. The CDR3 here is CASSVLAGGTTDTQYF. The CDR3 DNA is TGTGCCAGTAGTGTCCTAGCGGGAGGGACCACAGATACGCAGTATTTT.

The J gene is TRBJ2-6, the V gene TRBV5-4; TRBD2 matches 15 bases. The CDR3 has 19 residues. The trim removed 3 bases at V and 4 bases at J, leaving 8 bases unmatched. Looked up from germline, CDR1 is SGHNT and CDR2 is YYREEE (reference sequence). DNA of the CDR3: TGTGCCAGCAGCTCCTGGACTAGCGGGAGGGCCTTCGGGGCCAACGTCCTGACTTTC. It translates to CASSSWTSGRAFGANVLTF.

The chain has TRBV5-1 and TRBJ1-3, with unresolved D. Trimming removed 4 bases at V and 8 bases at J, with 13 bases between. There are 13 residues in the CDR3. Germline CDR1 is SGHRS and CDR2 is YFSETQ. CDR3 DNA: TGCGCCAGCAGCCCGAGGGTCGGGGACACCATATATTTT. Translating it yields CASSPRVGDTIYF.

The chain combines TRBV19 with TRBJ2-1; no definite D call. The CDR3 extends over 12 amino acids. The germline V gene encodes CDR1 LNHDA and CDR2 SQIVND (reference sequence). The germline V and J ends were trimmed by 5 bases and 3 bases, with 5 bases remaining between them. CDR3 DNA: TGTGCCAGTAGTGTCGGCTACAATGAGCAGTTCTTC. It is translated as CASSVGYNEQFF.